The source of this T cell receptor beta chain is a study of cytomegalovirus exposure and HLA in healthy donors. Overall study context: Both the approximately 130 validation repertoires and the 550 to 750 first-cohort repertoires used the same platform, as reported by a later analysis. Whole-study results and caveats: There were a few CMV-associated chains whose specificity for CMV antigens was confirmed in vitro. Altogether, 150 or so TCR beta chains were recorded as cytomegalovirus-associated. It was reported that the classifier diagnosed cytomegalovirus status with high specificity and sensitivity in both the original and validation cohorts.

For this clone: What it binds is not known.

Using immunoSEQ multiplex PCR, the repertoire was profiled, and TCRdb retains in-frame clones only, with some absent. The table includes 100,000 to 150,000 clones, approximately 94% detected once. This TCR was recovered from a woman aged 18-30 years in good health and CMV-seronegative. Sequencing was performed on PBMCs.

CDR3 in amino acids: CASSLVRGEQYF. For the CDR3, the DNA is TGTGCCAGCAGCTTAGTAAGGGGGGAGCAGTACTTC. The V and J genes are TRBV11-2 and TRBJ2-7, with a tentative D call TRBD1 (6 bases). CDR1 and CDR2 from the germline V gene are SGHAT and FQNNGV. Trimming cost V 1 base and J 7 bases, with 8 bases left between them. This CDR3 region has 12 residues.